This T cell receptor beta chain is from a study of T cell repertoires in cytomegalovirus infection. Study in general: Through public TCR beta signatures, both CMV infection and matching HLA type were indicated. Study-wide points: Dominant in the ex vivo response were TCR beta clonotypes restricted by HLA-C and specific for CMV. Cumulative frequency of public TCR beta families picked out carriers of CMV plus the relevant HLA.

A single record per CDR3 protein comes from TCRdb applying MiXCR to the reads. Altogether under 70,000 distinct CDR3 sequences are present, roughly 32% being singletons, with the ten largest covering nearly 70%. Regarding this clonotype: The target antigen is unknown.

V lost 1 base to trimming and J lost 5 bases, with 6 bases between them. The CDR3 loop spans 13 amino acids. Per the germline V gene, CDR1 is DFQATT and CDR2 is SNEGSKA (reference sequence). This chain connects TRBV20-1 to TRBJ1-6; no firm D call. The receptor's source is a human donor in good health (CMV status not recorded). Some clones in this sample may be carry-over from other donors' samples. Sequencing was carried out using PBMCs, sequenced either directly or after in vitro stimulation (not recorded which). DNA for the CDR3: TGCAGTGCTAGAGGTCAGGATAATTCACCCCTCCACTTT. Translated: CSARGQDNSPLHF.